A single T cell receptor beta chain is shown here with its context. Its specificity is unknown. This sample stems from a study of cytomegalovirus exposure and HLA in healthy donors. The CDR3 runs 13 residues. Germline V gives CDR1 SNHLY, CDR2 FYNNEI. V gave up 3 bases and J gave up 12 bases, with 12 bases separating them. Notes on the study in general: Altogether, 160 or so TCR beta chains were recorded as cytomegalovirus-associated.

TCRdb keeps only in-frame clones here, not all; method: immunoSEQ multiplex PCR. The data hold some 170,000 clones, with approximately 87% observed a single time. This chain joins TRBV2 and TRBJ1-6, with D unresolved. Input material: PBMCs. The TCR sequence derives from a woman aged 25-40 years in good health and CMV-seronegative. The DNA of the CDR3 is TGTGCCAGCAGTGAGAGGTCGGATAAACCCCTCCACTTT. This gives the protein CASSERSDKPLHF.